This T cell receptor beta chain originates from a study of beta chain features in type 1 diabetes. Study-level background: Patient and healthy donor groups were alike in age, gender and cell yields. Study conclusions and caveats: When cDNA is sequenced, cells with high TCR expression could be over-represented.

The whole isolated RNA underwent reverse transcription, so sequencing captured expressed TCRB transcripts. Sequenced by immunoSEQ multiplex PCR; TCRdb stores in-frame clones only, minus some. The sample yields 160,000 or so clones, 11% seen once. Sorting of CD4+ naive, central memory, regulatory and stem cell-like memory cells was performed via CD45RO/CCR7/CD25/CD127/CD95/CD27. A few counts support this clone. As yet, its antigen is unknown. The V segment lost 0 bases and the J segment 3 bases; nucleotides outside the gene matches: 6. The CDR3 spans 16 residues. CDR1 and CDR2 from the germline V gene are SGHRS and YFSETQ.

The sequencing input was central memory CD4+ T cells from blood. The V call is TRBV5-1, the J call TRBJ2-1; 7 bases are shared with TRBD2. The source is a man younger than 35 in good health. CDR3 sequence: CASSLAGGTYYNEQFF. CDR3 bases: TGCGCCAGCAGCTTGGCCGGGGGGACCTACTACAATGAGCAGTTCTTC.